The next 28 T cell receptor beta chains were all read from a single sample in a study of PD-1 blockade in mismatch repair-deficient tumors. The protocol was immunoSEQ multiplex PCR, while the TCRdb copy is restricted to in-frame clones and leaves out a portion. The sample records about 22,000 clones, just under 85% being singletons. Here the sequenced sample was peripheral blood, taken 2 weeks after starting pembrolizumab. The receptors originated from an adult with mismatch repair-deficient cancer.

The chain couples TRBV6-1 to TRBJ1-4, with TRBD1 matching over 7 bases. This CDR3 is 15 amino acids long. The V and J ends lost 8 bases and 5 bases, in that order; junction bases with no gene match: 11. Germline V CDR1 and CDR2: MNHNS, SASEGT. The CDR3 here is CASVSWTGVNEKLFF. For the CDR3, the DNA is TGTGCCAGCGTATCATGGACAGGTGTGAATGAAAAACTGTTTTTT.

J is TRBJ1-4 and V is TRBV28; 8 nucleotides line up with TRBD1. With V trimmed by 5 bases and J by 8 bases, 10 bases remained unmatched. This CDR3 has 15 amino acids. Germline V gene data show CDR1 as MDHEN and CDR2 as SYDVKM. The CDR3 DNA is TGTGCCAGCAGTCCTGGACAGGGTTTGGGAGAAAAACTGTTTTTT. Residues: CASSPGQGLGEKLFF.

This sequence joins TRBV19 and TRBJ2-6; no clear D. Per the germline V gene, CDR1 is LNHDA and CDR2 is SQIVND (reference sequence). V was shortened by 8 bases and J by 2 bases, with 19 bases between the two germline ends. CDR3 length: 17 amino acids. CDR3 sequence (DNA): TGTGCCAGTGGCCCCGGGTTTGCGATCCCTGGGGCCAACGTCCTGACTTTC. This encodes CASGPGFAIPGANVLTF.

This clone was counted between two and nine times. The chain uses TRBV19 and TRBJ2-7; unclear D gene. The germline V gene encodes CDR1 LNHDA and CDR2 SQIVND (reference sequence). V was trimmed by 5 bases and J by 7 bases, leaving 15 bases between them. CDR3 length equals 13 residues. The CDR3 bases are TGTGCCAGTAGTCCTACTGTGGTGAGGGAGCAGTACTTC. Translated, it gives CASSPTVVREQYF.

CDR3 bases: TGTGCCAGCCGTGCCGGACTAGCGGGAGGCACAGATACGCAGTATTTT. This encodes CASRAGLAGGTDTQYF. V usage is TRBV19 and J usage is TRBJ2-3; 13 bases fit TRBD2. With 9 bases clipped from V and 1 base from J, the junction kept 7 bases outside the gene matches. The CDR3 contains 16 residues. Germline V lookup: CDR1 LNHDA, CDR2 SQIVND (reference sequence).

The V call is TRBV4-3, the J call TRBJ2-1; D is unresolved. V lost 0 bases and J lost 3, with 9 bases in between. The germline V gene encodes CDR1 LGHNA and CDR2 YSLEER. The CDR3 has 15 residues. CDR3 region: CASSQEGLGYNEQFF. CDR3 nucleotide sequence: TGCGCCAGCAGCCAAGAGGGCCTTGGCTACAATGAGCAGTTCTTC.

This CDR3 is CASSLYGSGTDTQYF. DNA of the CDR3: TGTGCCAGCAGCTTATACGGGAGTGGGACAGATACGCAGTATTTT. This rearrangement joins TRBV7-3 to TRBJ2-3; TRBD2 is a possible D gene (6 bases). V was pared by 2 bases and J by 3 bases, with 12 bases between. Germline lookup yields CDR1 SGHTA and CDR2 FQGTGA. The CDR3 loop spans 15 amino acids.

This chain uses TRBV4-1 with TRBJ2-7; 7 nucleotides match TRBD1. The germline V gene encodes CDR1 MGHRA and CDR2 YSYEKL. The CDR3 covers 15 residues. With V trimmed by 3 bases and J by 2 bases, 7 bases remained unmatched. CDR3 sequence (DNA): TGCGCCAGCAGCCACAACCGGGACAGCCCCTACGAGCAGTACTTC. Translated, it gives CASSHNRDSPYEQYF.

The chain links TRBV10-3 to TRBJ2-5; perhaps TRBD1 as D (5 bases). The V end lost 7 bases, the J end lost 2 bases, and 11 bases lay between the germline ends. Germline V CDR1 and CDR2: ENHRY, SYGVKD. The CDR3 consists of 13 residues. The CDR3 spells CAIKDRQQETQYF. The CDR3, as DNA: TGTGCCATCAAAGACCGACAGCAAGAGACCCAGTACTTC.

This chain connects TRBV5-5 to TRBJ2-3; the D is unclear. The germline V and J ends were trimmed by 0 bases and 4 bases, with 3 bases remaining between them. Germline V gives CDR1 SGHKS, CDR2 YYEKEE (reference sequence). The CDR3 length is 12 residues. The DNA of the CDR3 is TGTGCCAGCAGCTTGGAGGCAGATACGCAGTATTTT. Translation gives CASSLEADTQYF.

The table lists this clone with a few counts. The CDR3 loop is CASNQAALGLGTSGRTRQETQYF. As DNA, the CDR3 is TGTGCCAGCAATCAAGCAGCGTTAGGATTAGGGACTAGCGGGAGGACGAGGCAAGAGACCCAGTACTTC. The genes are TRBV6-1 and TRBJ2-5; 15 bases are shared with TRBD2. The CDR3 contains 23 residues. V lost 7 bases and J lost 2; bases outside the gene matches: 26. Germline V gene data show CDR1 as MNHNS and CDR2 as SASEGT.

The chain joins TRBV4-1 to TRBJ2-5; tentatively, D is TRBD1 or TRBD2 (5 bases each). Gene TRBJ2-7 matches the end of the DNA better, so the J call may be wrong. Germline assignment: CDR1 MGHRA and CDR2 YSYEKL. CDR3 size: 15 residues. The CDR3 nucleotides read TGCGCCAGCAGCCGGGACCGTCGAGCGAATTACGAGCAGTACTTC. Translation: CASSRDRRANYEQYF.

The V and J genes are TRBV4-1 and TRBJ1-5; TRBD1 aligns across 7 bases. Germline CDR1 and CDR2: MGHRA and YSYEKL. The CDR3 totals 15 residues. V lost 1 base to trimming and J lost 12 bases; unmatched junction nucleotides: 12. DNA for the CDR3: TGCGCCAGCAGCCAAGTCGGGGGCCCCGGACAGGTCCAGCATTTT. Translation gives CASSQVGGPGQVQHF.

Sample share makes this clone hyperexpanded. The J gene is TRBJ2-7, the V gene TRBV6-1; no clear D. Trimming removed 1 base from V and 4 bases from J, with 11 bases in between. CDR3 length: 14 amino acids. Per the germline V gene, CDR1 is MNHNS and CDR2 is SASEGT. The CDR3 DNA is TGTGCCAGCAGTGAAGACGGATCCGTTTACGAGCAGTACTTC. This sequence encodes CASSEDGSVYEQYF.

This rearrangement joins TRBV29-1 to TRBJ2-3, with 11 bases matching TRBD2. Trimming cost V 4 bases and J 3 bases; bases outside gene matches: 3. Germline CDR1 SQVTM, CDR2 ANQGSEA. This CDR3 region has 14 residues. For the CDR3, the DNA is TGCAGCGTTGGTAGCGGGAGGGAAACAGATACGCAGTATTTT. Translated, it gives CSVGSGRETDTQYF.

The J gene is TRBJ2-7, the V gene TRBV28, with 7 bases fitting TRBD1. The CDR3 has 15 residues. V shed 5 bases and J 3 bases; nucleotides not matched to a gene: 10. The V gene's germline CDR1 is MDHEN and CDR2 SYDVKM. DNA for the CDR3: TGTGCCAGCAGTGCACCCGGGACAGAGAACTACGAGCAGTACTTC. Its translation: CASSAPGTENYEQYF.

The DNA for the CDR3 is TGTGCCAGCAGTTCCGCAGGGGGCGGTGAGCAGTTCTTC. This encodes CASSSAGGGEQFF. The chain carries TRBV27 and TRBJ2-1, with 8 bases identical to TRBD1. Germline CDR1 reads MNHEY; CDR2 reads SMNVEV (reference sequence). The V segment lost 4 bases and the J segment 9 bases; nucleotides outside the gene matches: 5. The CDR3 contains 13 residues.

The V and J genes are TRBV30 and TRBJ2-7; 9 bases line up with TRBD2. J gave up 12 bases and V 0 bases, and 9 bases lay outside the gene matches. Germline lookup yields CDR1 GTSNPN and CDR2 SVGIG (reference sequence). The length of the CDR3 is 13 residues. Here the CDR3 DNA reads TGTGCCTGGAGTGTACTAGTAGCGGGAGACCTGTACTTC. It yields the protein CAWSVLVAGDLYF.

The chain uses TRBV7-9 and TRBJ2-7; D might be TRBD2 (6 bases). The germline V and J ends were trimmed by 6 bases and 2 bases, with 8 bases remaining between them. CDR3 length equals 12 residues. Per germline, CDR1 SEHNR and CDR2 FQNEAQ (reference sequence). CDR3 sequence reads: CASSGGTYEQYF. CDR3 sequence (DNA): TGTGCCAGCAGTGGGGGGACCTACGAGCAGTACTTC.

This clone is medium-sized. The rearrangement links TRBV28 to TRBJ2-2; TRBD1 might be the D (6 bases). The CDR3 length is 16 residues. Trimming stripped 7 bases from V and 5 bases from J, with 20 bases between. CDR1 is MDHEN and CDR2 is SYDVKM in the germline V gene. The CDR3 sequence: CASTELSDRSTGELFF. The CDR3 DNA reads as TGTGCCAGCACCGAACTCTCGGACAGATCGACCGGGGAGCTGTTTTTT.

In its sample, this clone was seen once. The rearrangement links TRBV19 to TRBJ2-3; TRBD2 aligns across 12 bases. The CDR3 sequence is 16 residues long. V gave up 5 bases and J gave up 5 bases; unmatched junction bases: 8. CDR1 and CDR2 (germline): LNHDA, SQIVND (reference sequence). This CDR3 reads CASSPLTSGSGDTQYF. In DNA form, the CDR3 reads TGTGCCAGTAGTCCCCTGACTAGCGGGAGTGGAGATACGCAGTATTTT.

The V and J genes are TRBV7-2 and TRBJ1-2; weak D call: TRBD1 (5 bases). V was clipped by 2 bases and J by 6 bases, with 13 bases between them. Germline-derived CDR1 and CDR2 are SGHTA and FQGNSA. The CDR3 length is 14 residues. The CDR3, as DNA: TGTGCCAGCAGCTTATCGGGGGGAGCCCATGGCTACACCTTC. Protein: CASSLSGGAHGYTF.

The chain joins TRBV5-1 to TRBJ2-7; D is ambiguous. Germline CDR1 and CDR2: SGHRS and YFSETQ. The CDR3 runs to 13 residues. V lost 6 bases, J lost 0 bases, and 10 bases lay in between. The CDR3 loop reads CASKLGSSYEQYF. The CDR3 region has the DNA TGCGCCAGCAAATTGGGAAGCTCCTACGAGCAGTACTTC.

This clone was seen a few times. The chain joins TRBV25-1 to TRBJ2-3, with 7 bases matching TRBD2. The ends lost 2 bases at V and 1 base at J; junction bases unmatched: 6. Germline V gives CDR1 MGHDK, CDR2 SYGVNS. The CDR3 is 16 residues long. DNA of the CDR3: TGTGCCAGCAGTGAAATAACGGCGGGGGGCACAGATACGCAGTATTTT. Translating gives CASSEITAGGTDTQYF.

This chain uses TRBV7-9 with TRBJ2-5; D uncertain. With 5 bases removed from V and 8 bases from J, the gap between germline ends came to 21 bases. CDR1 SEHNR and CDR2 FQNEAQ come from the germline V gene (reference sequence). This CDR3 is 15 amino acids long. The DNA of the CDR3 is TGTGCCAGCAGCCTTCCGGTGGGTATTTATGATACCCAGTACTTC. Translated: CASSLPVGIYDTQYF. The full variable domain, completed using reference TRBV7-9 and TRBJ2-5, is DTGVSQNPRHKITKRGQNVTFRCDPISEHNRLYWYRQTLGQGPEFLTYFQNEAQLEKSRLLSDRFSAERPKGSFSTLEIQRTEQGDSAMYLCASSLPVGIYDTQYFGPGTRLLVL.

The chain carries TRBV18 and TRBJ2-1; a possible D gene is TRBD1 (6 bases). Per the germline V gene, CDR1 is KGHSH and CDR2 is LQKENI. The CDR3 extends over 13 amino acids. V shed 6 bases and J shed 4 bases, with 10 bases lying between them. The CDR3 reads CASSGQGYNEQFF. DNA of the CDR3: TGTGCCAGCTCCGGGCAGGGGTACAATGAGCAGTTCTTC.

The chain uses TRBV5-6 and TRBJ1-5; 8 nucleotides line up with TRBD1. Germline CDR1 SGHDT, CDR2 YYEEEE. J was trimmed by 4 bases and V by 4 bases; bases with no gene match: 7. CDR3 length equals 15 residues. Here the CDR3 DNA reads TGTGCCAGCAGCCTCAGGACAGGGCAGAATCAGCCCCAGCATTTT. It codes for CASSLRTGQNQPQHF.

The chain combines TRBV11-2 with TRBJ1-2, with D possibly TRBD1 on 5 matching bases. Trimming cost V 7 bases and J 4 bases, with 16 bases left between them. The CDR3 has 14 residues. Germline V CDR1 and CDR2: SGHAT, FQNNGV. The CDR3 spells CASMPDGGGYGYTF. CDR3 nucleotide sequence: TGTGCCAGCATGCCAGACGGTGGGGGCTATGGCTACACCTTC.